The 17 T cell receptor beta chains below were found in one sample sequenced in a study of cytomegalovirus exposure and HLA in healthy donors. PCR employed 60 Vbeta and 13 Jbeta primers. Method: immunoSEQ multiplex PCR; TCRdb's copy keeps in-frame clones and lacks some. The data show approximately 110,000 clones, about 74% seen once. Material: PBMCs. The receptors were gathered from a female donor in good health and CMV-seropositive.

The chain uses TRBV4-1 and TRBJ1-6; 7 nucleotides line up with TRBD1. V shed 0 bases and J 13 bases; nucleotides not matched to a gene: 15. Per the germline V gene, CDR1 is MGHRA and CDR2 is YSYEKL. This CDR3 comprises 17 residues. The CDR3 coding sequence is TGCGCCAGCAGCCAAGACCGGTCAGGGGGTCTTTTAACCCCCCTCCACTTT. Translating it yields CASSQDRSGGLLTPLHF.

This sequence joins TRBV11-3 and TRBJ2-3, with 7 bases fitting TRBD1. The V gene end was trimmed by 2 bases and the J gene end by 8 bases; junction bases not matched to a gene: 7. Germline V gene sequence: CDR1 SGHNT, CDR2 YENEEA. The CDR3 totals 14 residues. CDR3 nucleotide sequence: TGTGCCAGCAGCTTAAGCAGGGGGAGTGGTACGCAGTATTTT. Encoded protein: CASSLSRGSGTQYF.

This rearrangement joins TRBV9 to TRBJ2-2; D remains ambiguous. Germline-derived CDR1 and CDR2 are SGDLS and YYNGEE. V was pared by 3 bases and J by 5 bases, with 8 bases between. The CDR3 runs 13 residues. The CDR3 nucleotides are TGTGCCAGCAGCGCCCCAATGACCGGGGAGCTGTTTTTT. This gives the protein CASSAPMTGELFF.

The CDR3, as DNA: TGTGCTAGTGGACAACAGAACACCGGGGAGCTGTTTTTT. It specifies CASGQQNTGELFF. The V call is TRBV12-5, the J call TRBJ2-2, with D unresolved. Germline V gives CDR1 LGHNT, CDR2 FRNRAP. Trimming removed 6 bases at V and 1 base at J, with 6 bases between. This CDR3 is 13 amino acids long.

The rearrangement links TRBV10-3 to TRBJ1-2; tentatively, D is TRBD1 (5 bases). The CDR3 is made up of 13 amino acids. From germline, CDR1 is ENHRY and CDR2 SYGVKD. Trimming took off 5 bases at V and 8 bases at J, with 15 bases between the two ends. CDR3 nucleotide sequence: TGTGCCATCAGTCCCGACAGTTTTAGCGGCTACACCTTC. It encodes CAISPDSFSGYTF.

The CDR3 nucleotides read TGTGCCAGCAGTCAGGGGCTCACACAGCCCCAGCATTTT. It codes for CASSQGLTQPQHF. The rearrangement joins TRBV6-1 to TRBJ1-5, with D possibly TRBD1 on 6 matching bases. The ends were cut back, 5 bases at V and 7 bases at J, with 12 bases in the middle. This CDR3 spans 13 amino acids. Per germline, CDR1 MNHNS and CDR2 SASEGT.

This chain connects TRBV29-1 to TRBJ2-5; TRBD2 matches 8 bases. The germline V gene has CDR1 SQVTM and CDR2 ANQGSEA. CDR3 length equals 14 residues. Trimming at V came to 4 bases and at J to 7 bases, leaving 11 bases not matched to a gene. This chain's CDR3 is CSVAIAAGGGTQYF. The CDR3 DNA is TGCAGCGTTGCAATAGCGGCGGGAGGTGGGACCCAGTACTTC.

This chain links TRBV2 with TRBJ2-1, with D tentatively TRBD2 (5 bases). This CDR3 comprises 15 residues. Germline V gives CDR1 SNHLY, CDR2 FYNNEI. Trimming removed 2 bases from V and 7 bases from J, with 15 bases in between. The CDR3, as DNA: TGTGCCAGCAGTGAATTGGCTAGCAGAGGAAATGAGCAGTTCTTC. This sequence encodes CASSELASRGNEQFF.

The chain joins TRBV9 to TRBJ2-7; 8 bases are shared with TRBD2. The CDR3 loop spans 14 amino acids. Germline V gene lookup returns CDR1 SGDLS and CDR2 YYNGEE. V lost 0 bases and J lost 4; bases outside the gene matches: 3. The chain's CDR3 is CASSVEAGGYEQYF. Here the CDR3 DNA reads TGTGCCAGCAGCGTAGAGGCGGGGGGTTACGAGCAGTACTTC.

The rearrangement joins TRBV9 to TRBJ2-2; D might be TRBD1 (5 bases). Trimming took 1 base from V and 5 from J, leaving 12 bases between them. The CDR3 totals 15 residues. Germline V gene sequence: CDR1 SGDLS, CDR2 YYNGEE. CDR3 residues: CASSVFTGGTGELFF. CDR3 sequence (DNA): TGTGCCAGCAGCGTATTTACAGGTGGAACCGGGGAGCTGTTTTTT.

The chain employs TRBV30 and TRBJ1-5; D might be TRBD1 (5 bases). The CDR3 covers 15 residues. CDR1 GTSNPN and CDR2 SVGIG come from the germline V gene (reference sequence). V was trimmed by 2 bases and J by 6 bases, leaving 17 bases between them. The CDR3 nucleotides read TGTGCCTGGAGTTCCGGGCCACGAAGGGGTCAGCCCCAGCATTTT. Protein sequence: CAWSSGPRRGQPQHF.

The chain carries TRBV6-5 and TRBJ1-4; the D is unclear. V shed 0 bases and J shed 2 bases, with 10 bases lying between them. Per the germline V gene, CDR1 is MNHEY and CDR2 is SVGAGI. This CDR3 spans 16 amino acids. The CDR3 sequence is CASSYSSGRTNEKLFF. The DNA for the CDR3 is TGTGCCAGCAGTTACTCGAGTGGGAGGACTAATGAAAAACTGTTTTTT.

The genes are TRBV6-1 and TRBJ1-5, with D hard to call. V was pared by 0 bases and J by 1 base, with 10 bases between. Per germline, CDR1 MNHNS and CDR2 SASEGT. CDR3 size: 16 residues. CDR3 nucleotide sequence: TGTGCCAGCAGTGAAGCGGCGGGGTACAGCAATCAGCCCCAGCATTTT. It specifies CASSEAAGYSNQPQHF.

This chain joins TRBV18 and TRBJ1-4; a possible D gene is TRBD1 (5 bases). V was shortened by 2 bases and J by 1 base, with 8 bases between the two germline ends. Germline V gene lookup returns CDR1 KGHSH and CDR2 LQKENI. There are 15 residues in the CDR3. CDR3 region: CASSPARGTNEKLFF. The CDR3 DNA sequence: TGTGCCAGCTCACCAGCAAGGGGAACTAATGAAAAACTGTTTTTT.

The genes are TRBV7-2 and TRBJ2-3, with a weak D call TRBD2 (6 bases). Trimming left V 4 bases short and J 2 bases short, with 10 bases between. Germline V lookup: CDR1 SGHTA, CDR2 FQGNSA. The CDR3 is 14 amino acids. CDR3 residues: CASSWTTVTDTQYF. CDR3 sequence (DNA): TGTGCCAGCAGCTGGACTACCGTCACAGATACGCAGTATTTT.

The chain recombines TRBV5-4 with TRBJ2-3, with TRBD2 identical over 9 bases. The V gene's germline CDR1 is SGHNT and CDR2 YYREEE (reference sequence). The CDR3 spans 17 residues. With 0 bases clipped from V and 2 bases from J, the junction kept 7 bases outside the gene matches. CDR3 in DNA: TGTGCCAGCAGCTTGGAGGGTAGCGGGGGAAACACAGATACGCAGTATTTT. Its translation is CASSLEGSGGNTDTQYF.

The V gene is TRBV15, the J gene TRBJ1-1; D gene uncertain. Germline V gene sequence: CDR1 LNHNV, CDR2 YYDKDF (reference sequence). The CDR3 has 15 residues. The ends were cut back, 0 bases at V and 3 bases at J, with 11 bases in the middle. The CDR3 is CATSRDPMGDTEAFF. Written as DNA, the CDR3 is TGTGCCACCAGCAGAGATCCGATGGGAGACACTGAAGCTTTCTTT.